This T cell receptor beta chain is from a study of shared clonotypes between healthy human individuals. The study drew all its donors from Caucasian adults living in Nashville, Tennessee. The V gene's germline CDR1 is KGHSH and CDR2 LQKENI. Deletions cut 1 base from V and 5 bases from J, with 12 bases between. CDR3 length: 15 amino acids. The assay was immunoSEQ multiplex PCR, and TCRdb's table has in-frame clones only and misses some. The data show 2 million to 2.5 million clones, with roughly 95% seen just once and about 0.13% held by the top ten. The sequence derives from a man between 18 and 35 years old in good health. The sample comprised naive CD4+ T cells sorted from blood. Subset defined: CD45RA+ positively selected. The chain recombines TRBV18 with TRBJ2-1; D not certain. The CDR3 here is CASSPLSAGDNEQFF. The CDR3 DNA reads TGTGCCAGCTCACCACTCAGCGCCGGCGACAATGAGCAGTTCTTC.